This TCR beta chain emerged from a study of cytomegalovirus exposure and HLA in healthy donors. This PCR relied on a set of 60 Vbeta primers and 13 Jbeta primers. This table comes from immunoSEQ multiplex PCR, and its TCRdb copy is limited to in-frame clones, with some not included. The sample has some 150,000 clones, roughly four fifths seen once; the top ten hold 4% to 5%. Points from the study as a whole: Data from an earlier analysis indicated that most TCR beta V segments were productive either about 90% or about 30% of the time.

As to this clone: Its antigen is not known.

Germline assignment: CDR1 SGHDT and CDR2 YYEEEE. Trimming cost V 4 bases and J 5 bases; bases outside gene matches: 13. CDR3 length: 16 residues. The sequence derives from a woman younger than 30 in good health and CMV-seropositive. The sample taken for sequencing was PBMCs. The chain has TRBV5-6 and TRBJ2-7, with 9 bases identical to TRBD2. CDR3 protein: CASSPGSRGGSDEQYF. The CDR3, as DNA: TGTGCCAGCAGCCCCGGGTCGCGGGGGGGTAGCGACGAGCAGTACTTC.